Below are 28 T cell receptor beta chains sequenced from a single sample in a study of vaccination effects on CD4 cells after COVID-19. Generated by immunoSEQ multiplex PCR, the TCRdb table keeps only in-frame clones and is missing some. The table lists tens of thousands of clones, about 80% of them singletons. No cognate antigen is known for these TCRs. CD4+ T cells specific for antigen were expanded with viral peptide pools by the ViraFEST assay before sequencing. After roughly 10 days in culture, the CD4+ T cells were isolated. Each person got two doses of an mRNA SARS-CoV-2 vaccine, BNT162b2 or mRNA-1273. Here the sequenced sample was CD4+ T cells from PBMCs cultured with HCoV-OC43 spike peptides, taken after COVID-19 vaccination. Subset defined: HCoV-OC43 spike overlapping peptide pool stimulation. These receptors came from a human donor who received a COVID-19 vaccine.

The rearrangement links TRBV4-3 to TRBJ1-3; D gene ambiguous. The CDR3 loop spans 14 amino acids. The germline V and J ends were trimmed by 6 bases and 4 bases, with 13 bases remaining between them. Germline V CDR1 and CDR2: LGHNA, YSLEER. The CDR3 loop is CASSRIDNGNTIYF. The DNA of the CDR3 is TGCGCCAGCAGTCGGATAGACAACGGAAACACCATATATTTT.

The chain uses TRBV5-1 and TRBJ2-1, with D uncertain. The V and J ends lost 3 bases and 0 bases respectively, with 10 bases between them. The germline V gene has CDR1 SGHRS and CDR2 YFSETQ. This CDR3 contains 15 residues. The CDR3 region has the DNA TGCGCCAGCAGCTCACGACCGACCTCCTACAATGAGCAGTTCTTC. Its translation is CASSSRPTSYNEQFF.

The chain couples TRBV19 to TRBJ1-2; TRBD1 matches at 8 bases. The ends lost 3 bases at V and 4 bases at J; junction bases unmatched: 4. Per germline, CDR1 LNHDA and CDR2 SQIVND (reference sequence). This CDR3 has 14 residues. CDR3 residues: CASSIPGQVYGYTF. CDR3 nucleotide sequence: TGTGCCAGTAGTATCCCGGGACAGGTCTATGGCTACACCTTC.

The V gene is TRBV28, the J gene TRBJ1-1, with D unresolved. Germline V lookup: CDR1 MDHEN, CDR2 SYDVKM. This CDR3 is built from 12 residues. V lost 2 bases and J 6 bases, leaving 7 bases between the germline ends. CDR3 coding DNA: TGTGCCAGCAGTTTAGGGTATTCTGAAGCTTTCTTT. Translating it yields CASSLGYSEAFF.

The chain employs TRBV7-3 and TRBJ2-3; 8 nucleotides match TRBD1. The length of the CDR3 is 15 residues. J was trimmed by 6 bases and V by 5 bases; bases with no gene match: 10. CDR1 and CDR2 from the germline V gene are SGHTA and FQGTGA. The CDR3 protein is CASSPGQGRGDTQYF. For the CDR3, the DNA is TGTGCCAGCAGCCCAGGACAGGGCAGGGGGGATACGCAGTATTTT.

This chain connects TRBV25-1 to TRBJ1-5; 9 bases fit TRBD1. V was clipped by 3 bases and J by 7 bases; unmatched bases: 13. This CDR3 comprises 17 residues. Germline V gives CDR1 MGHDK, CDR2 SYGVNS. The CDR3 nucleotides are TGTGCCAGCAGTGATCGACCGGGACAGGGAGTCTACCAGCCCCAGCATTTT. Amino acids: CASSDRPGQGVYQPQHF.

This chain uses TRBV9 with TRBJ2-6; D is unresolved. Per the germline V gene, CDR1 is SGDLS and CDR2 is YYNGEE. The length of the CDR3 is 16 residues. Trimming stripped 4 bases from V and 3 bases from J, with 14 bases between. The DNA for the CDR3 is TGTGCCAGCAGCTCACAAAAGGGAAATGGGGCCAACGTCCTGACTTTC. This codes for CASSSQKGNGANVLTF. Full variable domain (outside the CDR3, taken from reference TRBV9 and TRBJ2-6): DSGVTQTPKHLITATGQRVTLRCSPRSGDLSVYWYQQSLDQGLQFLIQYYNGEERAKGNILERFSAQQFPDLHSELNLSSLELGDSALYFCASSSQKGNGANVLTFGAGSRLTVL.

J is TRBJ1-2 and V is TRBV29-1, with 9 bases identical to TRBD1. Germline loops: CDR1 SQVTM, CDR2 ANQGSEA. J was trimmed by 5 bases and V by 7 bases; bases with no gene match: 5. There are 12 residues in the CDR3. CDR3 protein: CSGTGVGYGYTF. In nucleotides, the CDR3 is TGCAGCGGGACAGGGGTCGGTTATGGCTACACCTTC.

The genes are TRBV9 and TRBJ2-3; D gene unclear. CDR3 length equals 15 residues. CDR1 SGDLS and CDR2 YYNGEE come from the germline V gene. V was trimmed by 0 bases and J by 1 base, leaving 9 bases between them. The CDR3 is CASSVAGERTDTQYF. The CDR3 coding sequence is TGTGCCAGCAGCGTAGCTGGAGAGCGCACAGATACGCAGTATTTT.

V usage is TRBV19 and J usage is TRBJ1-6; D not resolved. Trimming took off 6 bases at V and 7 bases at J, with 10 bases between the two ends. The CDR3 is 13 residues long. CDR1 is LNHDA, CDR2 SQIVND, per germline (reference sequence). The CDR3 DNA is TGTGCCAGTAGCCGGCAGGAAAATTCACCCCTCCACTTT. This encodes CASSRQENSPLHF.

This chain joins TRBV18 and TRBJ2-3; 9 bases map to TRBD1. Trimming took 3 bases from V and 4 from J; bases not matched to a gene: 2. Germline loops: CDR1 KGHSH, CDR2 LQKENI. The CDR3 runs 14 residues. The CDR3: CASSPGTGSDTQYF. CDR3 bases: TGTGCCAGCTCACCGGGGACAGGGTCAGATACGCAGTATTTT.

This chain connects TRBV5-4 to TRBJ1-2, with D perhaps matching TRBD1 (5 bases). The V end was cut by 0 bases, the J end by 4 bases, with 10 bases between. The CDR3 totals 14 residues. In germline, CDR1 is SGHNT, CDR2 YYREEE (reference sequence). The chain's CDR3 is CASSLAAGSYGYTF. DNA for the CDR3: TGTGCCAGCAGCTTGGCCGCAGGGTCCTATGGCTACACCTTC.

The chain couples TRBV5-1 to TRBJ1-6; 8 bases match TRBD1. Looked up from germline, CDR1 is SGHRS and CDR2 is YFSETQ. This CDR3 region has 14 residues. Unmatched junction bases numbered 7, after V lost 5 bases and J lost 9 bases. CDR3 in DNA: TGCGCCAGCAGTTTGACAGGGGAGACTTCACCCCTCCACTTT. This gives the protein CASSLTGETSPLHF.

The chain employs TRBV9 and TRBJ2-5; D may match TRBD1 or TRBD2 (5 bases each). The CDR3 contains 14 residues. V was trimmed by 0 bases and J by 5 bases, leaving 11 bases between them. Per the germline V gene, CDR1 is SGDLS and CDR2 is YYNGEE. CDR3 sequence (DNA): TGTGCCAGCAGCGTAGGTGTGGGGGTGGAGACCCAGTACTTC. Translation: CASSVGVGVETQYF. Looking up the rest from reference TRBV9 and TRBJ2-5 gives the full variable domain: DSGVTQTPKHLITATGQRVTLRCSPRSGDLSVYWYQQSLDQGLQFLIQYYNGEERAKGNILERFSAQQFPDLHSELNLSSLELGDSALYFCASSVGVGVETQYFGPGTRLLVL.

The CDR3 DNA reads TGCGCCAGCAGCCTGCCCGCGGGACAGATCAATGAAAAACTGTTTTTT. It is translated as CASSLPAGQINEKLFF. This sequence joins TRBV5-1 and TRBJ1-4, with 7 bases matching TRBD1. This CDR3 comprises 16 residues. V was pared by 4 bases and J by 5 bases, with 11 bases of the junction left unmatched. Germline V CDR1 and CDR2: SGHRS, YFSETQ. The whole variable domain, remainder taken from reference TRBV5-1 and TRBJ1-4, is KAGVTQTPRYLIKTRGQQVTLSCSPISGHRSVSWYQQTPGQGLQFLFEYFSETQRNKGNFPGRFSGRQFSNSRSEMNVSTLELGDSALYLCASSLPAGQINEKLFFGSGTQLSVL.

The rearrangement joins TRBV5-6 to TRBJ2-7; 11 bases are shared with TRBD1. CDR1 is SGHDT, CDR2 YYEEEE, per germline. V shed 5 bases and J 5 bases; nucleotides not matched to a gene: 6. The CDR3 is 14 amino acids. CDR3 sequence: CASSRDRGVDEQYV. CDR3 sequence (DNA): TGTGCCAGCAGTCGGGACAGGGGGGTTGACGAGCAGTACGTC.

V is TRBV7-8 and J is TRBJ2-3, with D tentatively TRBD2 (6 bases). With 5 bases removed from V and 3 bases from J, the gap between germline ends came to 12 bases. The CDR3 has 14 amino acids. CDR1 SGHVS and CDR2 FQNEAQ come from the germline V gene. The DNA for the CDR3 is TGTGCCAGCAGCCCCGCGGCGGGGACAGATACGCAGTATTTT. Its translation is CASSPAAGTDTQYF.

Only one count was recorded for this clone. Here the CDR3 reads CATKGGSNYEQYV. As DNA, the CDR3 is TGTGCCACCAAGGGGGGGTCAAACTACGAGCAGTACGTC. The genes are TRBV24-1 and TRBJ2-7, with a weak D call TRBD2 (7 bases). The V gene lost 8 bases and the J gene lost 3 bases, with 13 bases spanning the gap. The CDR3 totals 13 residues. The germline V gene encodes CDR1 KGHDR and CDR2 SFDVKD.

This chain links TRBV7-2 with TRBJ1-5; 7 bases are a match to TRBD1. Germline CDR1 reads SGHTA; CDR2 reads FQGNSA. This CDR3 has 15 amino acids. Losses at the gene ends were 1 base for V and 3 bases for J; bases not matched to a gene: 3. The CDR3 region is CASSLGGTDNQPQHF. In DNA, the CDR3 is TGTGCCAGCAGCTTAGGTGGGACAGACAATCAGCCCCAGCATTTT.

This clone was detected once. The CDR3 nucleotides read TGTGCCAGCAGTGAAGCCCGATCGACAGGCTGGACCCAGTACTTC. Its protein product is CASSEARSTGWTQYF. The chain has TRBV6-1 and TRBJ2-5; TRBD1 is a possible D gene (6 bases). Trimming removed 0 bases from V and 7 bases from J, with 15 bases in between. Germline CDR1 reads MNHNS; CDR2 reads SASEGT. The CDR3 is made up of 15 amino acids.

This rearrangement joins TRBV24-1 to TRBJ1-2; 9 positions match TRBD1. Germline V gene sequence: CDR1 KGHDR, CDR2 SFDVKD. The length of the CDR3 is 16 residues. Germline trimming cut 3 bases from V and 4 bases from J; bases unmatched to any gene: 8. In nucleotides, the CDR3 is TGTGCCACCAGTGATCCTCGGACAGGGGAGGCCTATGGCTACACCTTC. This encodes CATSDPRTGEAYGYTF.

The CDR3 sequence: CASSQGRVWVYGYTF. DNA of the CDR3: TGCGCCAGCAGCCAAGGCAGGGTATGGGTCTATGGCTACACCTTC. The chain is built from TRBV4-3 and TRBJ1-2, with D possibly being TRBD1 (5 bases). This CDR3 contains 15 residues. Germline V gives CDR1 LGHNA, CDR2 YSLEER. Trimming took off 1 base at V and 4 bases at J, with 13 bases between the two ends.

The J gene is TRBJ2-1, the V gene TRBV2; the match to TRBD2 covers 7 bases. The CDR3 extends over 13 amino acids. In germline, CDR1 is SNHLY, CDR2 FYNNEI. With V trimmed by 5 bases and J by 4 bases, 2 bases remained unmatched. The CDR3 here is CASSLAEYNEQFF. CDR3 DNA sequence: TGTGCCAGCAGTCTAGCGGAGTACAATGAGCAGTTCTTC.

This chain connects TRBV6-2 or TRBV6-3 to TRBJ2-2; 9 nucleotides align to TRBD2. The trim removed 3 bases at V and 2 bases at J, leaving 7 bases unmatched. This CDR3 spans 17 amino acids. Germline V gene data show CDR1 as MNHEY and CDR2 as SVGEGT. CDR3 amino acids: CASSYGLAGTNTGELFF. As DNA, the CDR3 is TGTGCCAGCAGTTATGGTCTAGCGGGGACCAACACCGGGGAGCTGTTTTTT.

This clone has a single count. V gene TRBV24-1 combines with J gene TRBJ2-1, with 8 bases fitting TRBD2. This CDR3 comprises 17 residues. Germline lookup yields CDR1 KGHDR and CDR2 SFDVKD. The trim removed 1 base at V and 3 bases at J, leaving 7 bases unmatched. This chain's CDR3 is CATSDFGRRGDYNEQFF. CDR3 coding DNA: TGTGCCACCAGTGATTTTGGGAGGCGGGGGGACTACAATGAGCAGTTCTTC.

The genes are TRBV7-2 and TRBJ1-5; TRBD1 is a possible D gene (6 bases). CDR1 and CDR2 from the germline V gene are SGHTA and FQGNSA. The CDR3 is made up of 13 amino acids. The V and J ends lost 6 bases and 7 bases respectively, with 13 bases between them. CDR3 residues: CASSQGPRQPQHF. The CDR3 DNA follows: TGTGCCAGCAGTCAGGGGCCGAGACAGCCCCAGCATTTT.

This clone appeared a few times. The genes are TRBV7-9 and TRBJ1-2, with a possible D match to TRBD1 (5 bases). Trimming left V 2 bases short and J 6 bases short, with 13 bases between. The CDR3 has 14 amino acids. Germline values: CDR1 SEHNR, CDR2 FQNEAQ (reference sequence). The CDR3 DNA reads TGTGCCAGCAGCTTAAGGGGCGCGCGTGATGGCTACACCTTC. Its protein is CASSLRGARDGYTF.

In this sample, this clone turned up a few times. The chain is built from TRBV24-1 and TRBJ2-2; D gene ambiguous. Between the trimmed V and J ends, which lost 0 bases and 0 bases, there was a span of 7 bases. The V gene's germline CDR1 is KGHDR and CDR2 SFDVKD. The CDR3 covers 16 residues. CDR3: CATSDLHSANTGELFF. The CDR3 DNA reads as TGTGCCACCAGTGATTTGCACAGCGCGAACACCGGGGAGCTGTTTTTT.